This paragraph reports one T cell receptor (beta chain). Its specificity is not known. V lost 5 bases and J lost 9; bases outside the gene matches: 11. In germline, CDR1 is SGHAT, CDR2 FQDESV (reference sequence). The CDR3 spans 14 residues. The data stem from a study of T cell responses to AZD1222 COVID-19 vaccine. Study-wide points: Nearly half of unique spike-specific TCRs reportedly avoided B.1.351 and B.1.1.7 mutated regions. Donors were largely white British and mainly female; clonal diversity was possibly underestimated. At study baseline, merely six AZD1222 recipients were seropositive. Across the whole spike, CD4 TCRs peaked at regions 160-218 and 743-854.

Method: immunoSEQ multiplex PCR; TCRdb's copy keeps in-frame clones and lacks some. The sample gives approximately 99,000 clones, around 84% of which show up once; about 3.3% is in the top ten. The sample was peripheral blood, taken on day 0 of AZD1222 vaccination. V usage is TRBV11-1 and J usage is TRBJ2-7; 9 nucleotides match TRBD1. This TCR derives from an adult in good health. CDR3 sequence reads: CASSTSGTGRRQYF. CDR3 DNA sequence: TGTGCCAGCAGCACCTCCGGGACAGGGAGAAGGCAGTACTTC.